Below, one TCR beta chain is given with its context. One end of the junction fails to match germline, which may point to a read error. This sample is drawn from a study of cytomegalovirus exposure and HLA in healthy donors. Study details: An early data release held 79 million or so unique TCRs from HLA-typed donors.

Looked up from germline, CDR1 is SEHNR and CDR2 is FQNEAQ (reference sequence). The CDR3 contains 12 residues. The PCR was carried out with 60 Vbeta primers and 13 Jbeta primers. The data were produced by immunoSEQ multiplex PCR, yet TCRdb's version contains in-frame clones alone and is incomplete. This table holds under 150,000 clones, around 71% found once. The sequencing input was PBMCs. This receptor was obtained from a woman aged 55-69 years in good health and CMV-seropositive. The gene calls are TRBV7-9 and TRBJ1-1; D not resolved. CDR3 sequence: CSSSSNRIEAFF. CDR3 sequence (DNA): TGTTCCAGCAGTTCTAACCGTATTGAAGCTTTCTTT.